This T cell receptor (beta chain) was identified during a study of blood T cell repertoires in COVID-19 (dated by TCRdb to the early 2020s). The study in broad terms: The collaborator samples originated in the United States, Italy and Spain and spanned the acute and convalescent phases of COVID-19. Where available, HLA class I and class II types were obtained from metadata supplied by the sample provider rather than from assay-based typing. The material from the prospective study consisted of cDNA or gDNA derived from T cells, B-cell-depleted T cells, or PBMCs. The repertoires were released in a freely available public database intended as a resource for research on the immune response to SARS-CoV-2. Samples came from the ongoing ImmuneRACE study (first 160 participants) plus 1,254 subjects from 6 global collaborators. Deeply sampled blood TCRbeta repertoires from subjects exposed to, actively infected with, or recovered from COVID-19 were included in the dataset. A de-identified subject ID, COVID-19 status, age in years and sex were almost always included in the sample metadata.

Study-wide conclusions, independent of this receptor: The quantity of clinical and demographic metadata differed by source and by participant and was supplied without curation.

On this clone: Its cognate antigen has yet to be identified. No base quality values were provided; no much bigger clone lies one nucleotide off.

TCRbeta CDR3 regions were amplified from genomic DNA by means of the immunoSEQ Assay, a bias-controlled multiplex PCR. As for how the authors treated the data: Within the assay, amplification of reference gene primers was used to estimate how many nucleated cells each sample contained. To quantify the absolute abundance of each unique TCRbeta CDR3 rearrangement, sequence reads were collapsed and filtered. For each sample, productive Simpson clonality was calculated by taking the square root of Simpson's diversity index across productive rearrangements. Here the immuneACCESS table is served through TCRdb, limited to in-frame sequences with V and J called. Missing clones are a known gap in these copies; in checked studies unresolved V genes cover under half, and the rest lacks a known reason. That table supplies the V and J calls and clone size; D and trimming were determined from the DNA. For this sample there are 410,000 or so clones; 89% appear just once. The ten largest account for 1.5% to 1.8% of the sample.

In Seattle, one collaborating source enrolled patients while the infection was active and tracked those patients longitudinally over the course of disease. Each collaborating institution followed its own protocols to collect whole blood in K2EDTA tubes. For TCRbeta analysis, collaborators shipped samples in one of three forms: frozen whole blood, isolated PBMCs, or DNA extracted from either of those sample types. Specimen: peripheral blood. The clonotype comes from a woman aged 40 to 50 with COVID-19, enrolled during active disease.

This receptor carries the CDR3 CASCLKRAAYGYTF. The base sequence is TGTGCCAGCTGTCTTAAGAGGGCAGCTTATGGCTACACCTTC. The chain was built from TRBV2 and TRBJ1-2, with no D gene named confidently. The CDR3 spans 14 residues, from the cysteine through the phenylalanine. The kept DNA is CDR3 alone, 42 bases in frame from the first base. The germline V gene gives CDR1 as SNHLY and CDR2 as FYNNEI. Between the V and J ends, shortened by 8 bases and 5 bases respectively, the junction contains 18 bases.